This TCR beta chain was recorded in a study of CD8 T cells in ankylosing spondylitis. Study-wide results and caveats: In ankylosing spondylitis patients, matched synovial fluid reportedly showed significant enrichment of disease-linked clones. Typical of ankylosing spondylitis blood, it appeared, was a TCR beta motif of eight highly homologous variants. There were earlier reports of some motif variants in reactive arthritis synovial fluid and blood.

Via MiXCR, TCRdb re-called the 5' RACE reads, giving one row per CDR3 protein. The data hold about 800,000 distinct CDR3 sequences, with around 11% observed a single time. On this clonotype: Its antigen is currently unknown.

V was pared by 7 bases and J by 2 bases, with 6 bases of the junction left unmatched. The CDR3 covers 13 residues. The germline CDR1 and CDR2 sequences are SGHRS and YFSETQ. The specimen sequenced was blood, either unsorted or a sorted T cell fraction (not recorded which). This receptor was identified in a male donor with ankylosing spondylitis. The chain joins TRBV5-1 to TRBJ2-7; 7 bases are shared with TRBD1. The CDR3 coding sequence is TGCGCCAGCCGAGGGACAGCCGCCTACGAGCAGTACTTC. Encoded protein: CASRGTAAYEQYF. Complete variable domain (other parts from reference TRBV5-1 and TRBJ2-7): KAGVTQTPRYLIKTRGQQVTLSCSPISGHRSVSWYQQTPGQGLQFLFEYFSETQRNKGNFPGRFSGRQFSNSRSEMNVSTLELGDSALYLCASRGTAAYEQYFGPGTRLTVT.